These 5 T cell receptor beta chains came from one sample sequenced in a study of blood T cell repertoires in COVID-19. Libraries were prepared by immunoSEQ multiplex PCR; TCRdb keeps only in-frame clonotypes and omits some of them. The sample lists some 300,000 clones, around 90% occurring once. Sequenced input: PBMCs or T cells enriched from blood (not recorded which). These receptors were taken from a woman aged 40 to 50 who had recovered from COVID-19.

The CDR3, as DNA: TGTGCCAGCAGCGTAGGACAGGGTGGCCAGCCCCAGCATTTT. It translates to CASSVGQGGQPQHF. The chain carries TRBV6-5 and TRBJ1-5, with TRBD1 matching 8 bases. Germline CDR1 reads MNHEY; CDR2 reads SVGAGI. Trimming cost V 6 bases and J 7 bases; bases outside gene matches: 8. The CDR3 loop spans 14 amino acids.

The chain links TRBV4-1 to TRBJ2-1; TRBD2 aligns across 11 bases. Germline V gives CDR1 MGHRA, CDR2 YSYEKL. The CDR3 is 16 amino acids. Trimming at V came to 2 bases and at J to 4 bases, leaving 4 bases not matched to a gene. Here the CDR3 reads CASSQKASGRYNEQFF. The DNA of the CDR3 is TGCGCCAGCAGCCAAAAAGCTAGCGGGAGGTACAATGAGCAGTTCTTC.

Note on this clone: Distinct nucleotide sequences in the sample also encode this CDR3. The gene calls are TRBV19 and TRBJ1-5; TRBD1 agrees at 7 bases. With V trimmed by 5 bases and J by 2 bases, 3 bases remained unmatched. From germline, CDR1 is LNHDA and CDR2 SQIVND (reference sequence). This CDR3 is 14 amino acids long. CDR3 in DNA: TGTGCCAGTAGTCCCGACAGGGGCAATCAGCCCCAGCATTTT. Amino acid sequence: CASSPDRGNQPQHF.

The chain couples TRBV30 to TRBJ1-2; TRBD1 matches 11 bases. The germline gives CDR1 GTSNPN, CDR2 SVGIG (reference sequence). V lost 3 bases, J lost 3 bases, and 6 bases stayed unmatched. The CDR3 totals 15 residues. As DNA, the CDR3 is TGTGCCTGGAGGGGACCGGACAGGGGGCACTATGGCTACACCTTC. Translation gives CAWRGPDRGHYGYTF.

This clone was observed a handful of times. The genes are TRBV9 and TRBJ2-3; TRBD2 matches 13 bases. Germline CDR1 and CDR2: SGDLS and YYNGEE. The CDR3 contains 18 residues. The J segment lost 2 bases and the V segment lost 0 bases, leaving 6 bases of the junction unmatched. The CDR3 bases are TGTGCCAGCAGCGTAGCTACTAGCGGGGGGGGGCTCACAGATACGCAGTATTTT. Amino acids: CASSVATSGGGLTDTQYF.